This T cell receptor beta chain was obtained from a study of cytomegalovirus exposure and HLA in healthy donors. In its sample, this clone was seen a few times. Its specificity is unknown. This CDR3 contains 15 residues. V was clipped by 5 bases and J by 4 bases, with 16 bases between them. Per the germline V gene, CDR1 is SGHVS and CDR2 is FQNEAQ. Findings and caveats of the study: An assumption of roughly uniform sequencing depth across donors underlay the presence/absence analyses.

A multiplex PCR was run with 60 Vbeta primers and 13 Jbeta primers. Clones were sequenced by immunoSEQ multiplex PCR, and TCRdb holds only the in-frame ones, with some missing. The data contain about 180,000 clones, around 80% of them singletons. This TCR derives from a woman aged 50 to 65 in good health and CMV-seronegative. V usage is TRBV7-8 and J usage is TRBJ2-3; no reliable D call. The sequenced material came from PBMCs. The CDR3 reads CASSPSLAQSDTQYF. CDR3 coding DNA: TGTGCCAGCAGCCCCTCCCTGGCTCAATCAGATACGCAGTATTTT.